This T cell receptor (beta chain) was recorded in a study of blood T cell repertoires in COVID-19. About the study: The origin of the acute and convalescent COVID-19 samples was the United States, Italy and Spain.

J lost 2 bases, V lost 5 bases, and 6 bases had no gene match. CDR1 and CDR2 from the germline V gene are SNHLY and FYNNEI. This CDR3 spans 15 amino acids. Clones were read by immunoSEQ multiplex PCR, and TCRdb kept only the in-frame ones, dropping some. The sample holds about 350,000 clones, approximately 90% seen once. Sample: peripheral blood. This receptor was taken from a man aged 30-40 years with COVID-19, enrolled during active disease. The chain combines TRBV2 with TRBJ1-5, with TRBD1 matching 7 bases. The DNA for the CDR3 is TGTGCCAGCAGTAGACAGGGCAAGGGCAATCAGCCCCAGCATTTT. Protein sequence: CASSRQGKGNQPQHF.